A selection of T cell receptor beta chains follows, all from one sample in a study of PD-1 blockade in classical Hodgkin lymphoma. The protocol was immunoSEQ multiplex PCR, while the TCRdb copy is restricted to in-frame clones and leaves out a portion. The sample shows approximately 100,000 clones, roughly 91% of them seen only once. This material consisted of peripheral blood mononuclear cells (PBMCs), taken before the second cycle of nivolumab. The receptors stem from a human donor with classical Hodgkin lymphoma. The CDR3 runs from the conserved cysteine through the conserved F or W. A D gene is named only where the DNA matches it firmly. The listing skips clone size in some rows; elsewhere it reads once, few, many or a size class.

size | J | D | V | CDR3 | DNA
- | TRBJ2-1 | - | TRBV9 | CASSVGVLGAYNEQFF | TGTGCCAGCAGCGTAGGGGTTCTGGGAGCCTACAATGAGCAGTTCTTC
- | TRBJ1-2 | - | TRBV6-6 | CASSTGNSRAGYTF | TGTGCCAGCAGTACAGGGAACTCCCGGGCCGGCTACACCTTC
- | TRBJ1-2 | - | TRBV9 | CASSVAPGHYGYTF | TGTGCCAGCAGCGTAGCCCCGGGACACTATGGCTACACCTTC
- | TRBJ2-7 | - | TRBV7-2 | CASSRPGAHEQYF | TGTGCCAGCAGCCGTCCGGGGGCCCACGAGCAGTACTTC
once | TRBJ1-3 | - | TRBV6-5 | CASSYSFGVSGNTIYF | TGTGCCAGCAGTTACTCATTCGGGGTCTCTGGAAACACCATATATTTT
- | TRBJ2-1 | TRBD2 | TRBV5-1 | CASSLSTSGGSYNEQFF | TGCGCCAGCAGCTTGAGCACTAGCGGGGGATCCTACAATGAGCAGTTCTTC
once | TRBJ2-1 | - | TRBV5-8 | CASSYHHNEQFF | TGTGCCAGCAGCTACCACCACAATGAGCAGTTCTTC
few | TRBJ2-7 | - | TRBV6-5 | CASSYSSAYEQYF | TGTGCCAGCAGTTACTCGTCGGCCTACGAGCAGTACTTC
- | TRBJ2-7 | TRBD1 | TRBV4-2 | CASSQGRDRSYEQYF | TGTGCCAGCAGCCAAGGCCGGGACAGGTCCTACGAGCAGTACTTC
- | TRBJ2-3 | TRBD2 | TRBV10-3 | CAISEGTSGGGTDTQYF | TGTGCCATCAGTGAGGGGACTAGCGGGGGAGGCACAGATACGCAGTATTTT
- | TRBJ2-7 | - | TRBV6-1 | CASSRLWEQYF | TGTGCCAGCAGTCGCCTTTGGGAGCAGTACTTC
- | TRBJ2-5 | - | TRBV7-9 | CASSITGETQYF | TGTGCCAGCAGCATAACAGGGGAGACCCAGTACTTC
few | TRBJ2-1 | - | TRBV6-6 | CASTHGVNEQFF | TGTGCCAGCACTCACGGAGTCAATGAGCAGTTCTTC
- | TRBJ2-2 | - | TRBV7-2 | CASSLSTNTGELFF | TGTGCCAGCAGCTTAAGCACAAACACCGGGGAGCTGTTTTTT
- | TRBJ1-2 | - | TRBV21-1 | CASSKGRAMLYGYTF | TGTGCCAGCAGCAAAGGACGGGCGATGCTCTATGGCTACACCTTC
- | TRBJ2-3 | TRBD1 | TRBV10-3 | CAISEGQGIPTSTDTQYF | TGTGCCATCAGTGAGGGACAGGGTATACCTACTAGCACAGATACGCAGTATTTT